Listed here are 10 T cell receptor beta chains from one sample, sequenced in a study of response to subunit inactivated influenza vaccine. Each CDR3 protein gets one entry after TCRdb re-called the RT-PCR reads with MiXCR. The sample consists of 150,000 to 200,000 distinct CDR3 sequences, more than 10% of them appearing once. This same sample was also taken into another study, of T cells expressing NK-cell markers. This second report adds: Libraries used 5'RACE template switching adding universal primer site and UMIs.

Specimen: CD8+ T cells sorted from PBMCs, collected roughly 13 days after vaccination. The receptors stem from a man aged 45-65 years who received an inactivated influenza vaccine.

V and J are TRBV6-5 and TRBJ2-7, with D possibly matching TRBD2 (6 bases). This CDR3 contains 15 residues. The V gene lost 4 bases and the J gene lost 0 bases, with 13 bases spanning the gap. Germline V CDR1 and CDR2: MNHEY, SVGAGI. The CDR3 region has the DNA TGTGCCAGCAGTTTCGGCCTGGGGGGCTCCTACGAGCAGTACTTC. Translated, it gives CASSFGLGGSYEQYF.

Turning to this clonotype: One end of the junction fails to match germline, which may point to a read error. This chain uses TRBV5-4 with TRBJ2-5; 10 bases agree with TRBD2. Germline V gene lookup returns CDR1 SGHNT and CDR2 YYREEE (reference sequence). The CDR3 covers 15 residues. The CDR3 sequence is CASSLGLAIQETQYF. The CDR3 DNA reads TGTGCCAGTAGCTTGGGACTAGCGATCCAAGAGACCCAGTACTTC.

This clonotype was seen repeatedly, ten times or more. The chain links TRBV29-1 to TRBJ2-1; 10 positions agree with TRBD2. Per germline, CDR1 SQVTM and CDR2 ANQGSEA. CDR3 length: 15 residues. J lost 9 bases, V lost 0 bases, and 8 bases had no gene match. In DNA form, the CDR3 reads TGCAGCGTTGAAGATCGGCTAGCGGGAGTAGGTGAGCAGTTCTTC. Translated, it gives CSVEDRLAGVGEQFF.

The J gene is TRBJ2-7, the V gene TRBV13; 11 bases line up with TRBD2. Per germline, CDR1 PRHDT and CDR2 FYEKMQ (reference sequence). The CDR3 totals 16 residues. Trimming removed 5 bases from V and 6 bases from J; junction bases left unmatched: 12. This chain's CDR3 is CASSASELAGVPEQYF. Here the CDR3 DNA reads TGTGCCAGCAGCGCTTCCGAACTAGCGGGGGTACCCGAGCAGTACTTC.

In this sample, this clonotype turned up many times. This sequence joins TRBV12-3 or TRBV12-4 and TRBJ2-5; tentative D call: TRBD1 (5 bases). V was shortened by 4 bases and J by 7 bases, with 7 bases between the two germline ends. This CDR3 spans 11 amino acids. Here the CDR3 DNA reads TGTGCCAGCAGTTGGCAGGGGACCCAGTACTTC. This sequence encodes CASSWQGTQYF.

The rearrangement joins TRBV4-1 to TRBJ1-2; the match to TRBD1 covers 9 bases. The V gene's germline CDR1 is MGHRA and CDR2 YSYEKL. V was clipped by 4 bases and J by 4 bases; unmatched bases: 7. The CDR3 contains 15 residues. The CDR3 sequence: CASSRSGTGSYGYTF. The CDR3, as DNA: TGCGCCAGCAGCCGTTCCGGGACAGGGAGCTATGGCTACACCTTC.

The gene calls are TRBV25-1 and TRBJ2-3, with a tentative D call TRBD1 (5 bases). The germline V gene encodes CDR1 MGHDK and CDR2 SYGVNS. Trimming took off 5 bases at V and 0 bases at J, with 9 bases between the two ends. CDR3 length equals 14 residues. The CDR3 loop is CASSPQVSTDTQYF. For the CDR3, the DNA is TGTGCCAGCAGTCCACAGGTTAGCACAGATACGCAGTATTTT.

The chain uses TRBV15 and TRBJ2-7; 8 bases align to TRBD1. Germline CDR1 is LNHNV and CDR2 is YYDKDF (reference sequence). V lost 9 bases, J lost 4 bases, and 14 bases stayed unmatched. The CDR3 contains 15 residues. The CDR3 is CATGPDRGQGYEQYF. The CDR3 coding sequence is TGTGCCACGGGTCCCGACAGGGGTCAAGGTTACGAGCAGTACTTC.

This clonotype was observed many times. The V call is TRBV11-1, the J call TRBJ2-1, with D perhaps matching TRBD1 or TRBD2 (5 bases each). Trimming removed 0 bases at V and 7 bases at J, with 22 bases between. The CDR3 length is 18 residues. Germline CDR1 SGHAT, CDR2 FQDESV (reference sequence). CDR3 protein: CASSLASAGSLGTNEQFF. DNA of the CDR3: TGTGCCAGCAGCTTAGCGAGCGCGGGTTCACTTGGGACGAATGAGCAGTTCTTC.

This clonotype was observed a handful of times. This chain uses TRBV12-3 or TRBV12-4 with TRBJ2-7, with 9 nucleotides matching TRBD2. The CDR3 is 15 residues long. The ends lost 3 bases at V and 0 bases at J; junction bases unmatched: 3. CDR3 sequence reads: CASSFLAGDSYEQYF. CDR3 sequence (DNA): TGTGCCAGCAGTTTTTTAGCGGGGGACTCCTACGAGCAGTACTTC.